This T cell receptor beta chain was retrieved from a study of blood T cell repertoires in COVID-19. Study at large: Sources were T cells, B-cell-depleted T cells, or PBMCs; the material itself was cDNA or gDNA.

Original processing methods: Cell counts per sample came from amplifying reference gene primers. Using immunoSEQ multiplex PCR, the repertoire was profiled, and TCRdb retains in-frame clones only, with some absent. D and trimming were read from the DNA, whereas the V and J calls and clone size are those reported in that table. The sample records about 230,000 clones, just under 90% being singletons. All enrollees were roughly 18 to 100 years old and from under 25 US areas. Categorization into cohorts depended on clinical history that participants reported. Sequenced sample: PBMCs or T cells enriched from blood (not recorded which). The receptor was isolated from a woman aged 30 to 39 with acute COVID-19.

The CDR3 here is CASSRTGGSGANVLTF. The CDR3, as DNA: TGTGCCAGCAGCCGGACAGGGGGCTCTGGGGCCAACGTCCTGACTTTC. The J gene is TRBJ2-6, the V gene TRBV2, with TRBD1 matching over 10 bases. V lost 6 bases, J lost 0 bases, and 2 bases stayed unmatched. The CDR3 consists of 16 residues. CDR1 SNHLY and CDR2 FYNNEI come from the germline V gene.